The present entry profiles one T cell receptor (beta chain) with its context. The antigen is unknown. Method: immunoSEQ multiplex PCR; TCRdb's copy keeps in-frame clones and lacks some. The sample holds around 5,400 clones, around 48% seen once. V shed 0 bases and J shed 4 bases, with 5 bases lying between them. This CDR3 comprises 13 residues. From germline, CDR1 is SGHRS and CDR2 YFSETQ. The source of the sample is a study of STAT3 mutations in large granular lymphocyte leukemia. Whole-study findings and limits: Suggested: STAT3 mutation was not the ancestral event for these clonal expansions. After therapy, 6 of 18 patients switched clonotypes, all new clones STAT3 wild type. At least one immunodominant TCR beta clonotype appeared in every T-cell large granular lymphocyte leukemia patient. Sampling intervals varied between patients and samples.

This TCR was recovered from a woman in her seventies with T-cell large granular lymphocyte leukemia. Some clones in this sample may be carry-over from other donors' samples. The chain recombines TRBV5-1 with TRBJ1-5, with D uncertain. The sequenced sample consisted of peripheral blood mononuclear cells. The CDR3 region is CASSLAGNQPQHF. In DNA, the CDR3 is TGCGCCAGCAGCTTGGCGGGGAATCAGCCCCAGCATTTT.